This T cell receptor (beta chain) was recovered during a study of immune evolution from preneoplasia to lung adenocarcinoma. The junction had 6 bases not matched to a gene; V was cut back by 2 bases and J by 4 bases. Germline-derived CDR1 and CDR2 are SGDLS and YYNGEE. The CDR3 length is 15 residues. Clones were sequenced by immunoSEQ multiplex PCR, and TCRdb holds only the in-frame ones, with some missing. The repertoire includes 4,500 to 5,500 clones, over 60% of them detected once, and about 8.3% sits in the top ten. The rearrangement joins TRBV9 to TRBJ2-5; TRBD1 agrees at 9 bases. This clonotype was sampled from a person between 55 and 80 years old with lung adenocarcinoma. The sequenced sample consisted of FFPE adjacent normal lung tissue. CDR3 DNA sequence: TGTGCCAGCAGCGTTGGGACAGGGTCTGGAGAGACCCAGTACTTC. Translated: CASSVGTGSGETQYF.